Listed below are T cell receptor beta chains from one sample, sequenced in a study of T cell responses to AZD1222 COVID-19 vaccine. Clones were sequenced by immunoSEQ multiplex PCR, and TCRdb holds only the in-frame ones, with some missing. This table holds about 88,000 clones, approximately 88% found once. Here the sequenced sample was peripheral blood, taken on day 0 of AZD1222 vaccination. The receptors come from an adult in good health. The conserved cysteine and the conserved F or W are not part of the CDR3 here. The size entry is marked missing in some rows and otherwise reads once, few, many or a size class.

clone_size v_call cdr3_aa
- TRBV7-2 ASSFRTNQPQH
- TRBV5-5 ASSPRSFGANYGYT
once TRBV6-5 ASSSHRVGYT
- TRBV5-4 ASSFGPRWGGELF
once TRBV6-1 ASSERQGLTEAF
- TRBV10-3 AISAGQSNEKLF
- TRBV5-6 ASSFRDRDGNTIY
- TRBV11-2 ASSLGGQGEAYEQY
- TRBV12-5 ASGPPGGVNTGELF
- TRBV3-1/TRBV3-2 ASSPRVAVNTDTQY
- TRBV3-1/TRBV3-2 ASSLDRARGYT
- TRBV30 AWNAQMNTEAF
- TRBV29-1 SVSQSSGNTIY
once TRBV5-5 ASSLGWRGLTGELF
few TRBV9 ASSSSGLGYT
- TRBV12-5 ASGSEGGLYGYT
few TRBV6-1 ASSALEGRGSYEQY
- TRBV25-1 ASSPDSPQAF
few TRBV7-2 ASSFQGQASYEQY
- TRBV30 AWSAGTGRASTEAF
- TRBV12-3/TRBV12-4 ASSLSNTEAF
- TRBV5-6 ASSKSLGISVYEQY
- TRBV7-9 ASSFYRGAYEQY
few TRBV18 ASSRPGQAGTQY
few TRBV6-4 ASSDGTGGVDEQF
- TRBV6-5 ASKRLAGSQETQY
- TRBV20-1 SASQTSGPYEQY
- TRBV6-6 ASSYWASEPRALH
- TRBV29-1 SVSDGENTGELF
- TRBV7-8 ASSPARQGLGNGYT
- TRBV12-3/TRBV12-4 ASSASGRGQY
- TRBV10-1 ASSAAGSGELF
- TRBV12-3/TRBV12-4 ASRGTSYEQY
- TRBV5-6 ASSLVSGGNYGYT
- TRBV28 ASSRRTVVYTEAF
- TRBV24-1 ATSDAGTRGADEQF
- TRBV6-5 ASSFRDGNEKLF
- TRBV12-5 ASGLVQTGSGVNEQF
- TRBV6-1 ASSDVTGFDYGYT
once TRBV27 ASSLYRANNEQY